These 32 T cell receptor beta chains share one sample of origin, sequenced in a study of HIV-infected patients and healthy controls (TCRdb year 2014). Whole blood was used without cell fractionation, so all unsorted peripheral T cells were reflected in the repertoire. The method behind the library was 5' RACE. The sequencer was an Illumina MiSeq. Roughly 490 ng RNA was reverse transcribed with SuperScript III using primers against the alpha and beta constant regions. Separate libraries for the alpha and beta chains were generated through chain-specific third strand synthesis that incorporated multiplexing indices. The public sequencing data were trimmed at Q25 with fastp and processed into clonotypes with MiXCR by TCRdb, which kept only in-frame beta chains. A single entry per CDR3 protein holds the most common genes and DNA from its merged rows. Here the sample has 10,000 or so distinct CDR3 sequences; around 7.6% occur a single time. The leading ten clones occupy 3.5% of the sample.

The sequenced material came from blood. These receptors were taken from an adult in good health.

This clonotype was seen ten or more times. The CDR3: CASSQPQGGNEKLFF. Here the CDR3 DNA reads TGTGCCAGCAGCCAACCACAGGGGGGAAATGAAAAACTGTTTTTT. This chain links TRBV3-1 with TRBJ1-4; TRBD1 matches 8 bases. Germline CDR1 LGHDT, CDR2 YNNKEL (reference sequence). The length of the CDR3 is 15 residues. V lost 2 bases, J lost 5 bases, and 4 bases stayed unmatched.

This clonotype was counted at least ten times. The chain uses TRBV20-1 and TRBJ2-2; 7 nucleotides agree with TRBD1. CDR3 length equals 15 residues. V shed 0 bases and J 4 bases; nucleotides not matched to a gene: 5. From germline, CDR1 is DFQATT and CDR2 SNEGSKA (reference sequence). The CDR3 DNA sequence: TGCAGTGCTAGAGATCTAAGGACAGGCACCGGGGAGCTGTTTTTT. Its translation is CSARDLRTGTGELFF.

The chain uses TRBV7-2 and TRBJ2-7; D might be TRBD1 (5 bases). Germline V gives CDR1 SGHTA, CDR2 FQGNSA. V was pared by 1 base and J by 3 bases, with 10 bases between. The CDR3 spans 14 residues. The CDR3 nucleotides are TGTGCCAGCAGCTTAGTCGACAGAAACTACGAGCAGTACTTC. This encodes CASSLVDRNYEQYF.

By share, this clonotype ranks as medium-sized. This chain joins TRBV20-1 and TRBJ1-1; the D is unclear. V lost 0 bases and J lost 0, with 8 bases in between. The CDR3 has 14 amino acids. The germline V gene encodes CDR1 DFQATT and CDR2 SNEGSKA (reference sequence). CDR3 nucleotide sequence: TGCAGTGCTAGAGACAGGATCATGAACACTGAAGCTTTCTTT. It codes for CSARDRIMNTEAFF.

The sample holds many counts of this clonotype. The rearrangement links TRBV11-2 to TRBJ2-1, with 13 bases that match TRBD2. The CDR3 loop spans 17 amino acids. CDR1 SGHAT and CDR2 FQNNGV come from the germline V gene. Trimming cost V 5 bases and J 6 bases; bases outside gene matches: 10. The CDR3 nucleotides are TGTGCCAGCAGCCGCGATACGGGACTAGCGGGGCCCAATGAGCAGTTCTTC. This sequence encodes CASSRDTGLAGPNEQFF.

The rearrangement joins TRBV9 to TRBJ2-1; TRBD2 matches at 8 bases. V lost 4 bases to trimming and J lost 0 bases; unmatched junction nucleotides: 9. CDR1 and CDR2 from the germline V gene are SGDLS and YYNGEE. The CDR3 length is 17 residues. CDR3 bases: TGTGCCAGCAGCCCCCAAGCGGGAGCCTACTCCTACAATGAGCAGTTCTTC. Its translation: CASSPQAGAYSYNEQFF.

Many counts were recorded for this clonotype. This sequence joins TRBV6-5 and TRBJ1-1, with D hard to call. Germline lookup yields CDR1 MNHEY and CDR2 SVGAGI. The CDR3 sequence is 13 residues long. Trimming stripped 6 bases from V and 1 base from J, with 9 bases between. The chain's CDR3 is CASSRRRNTEAFF. CDR3 in DNA: TGTGCCAGCAGCCGACGGAGGAACACTGAAGCTTTCTTT.

This clonotype is labeled as medium-sized. The V call is TRBV9, the J call TRBJ1-1; a weak D match, TRBD1 (6 bases). Trimming left V 0 bases short and J 5 bases short, with 11 bases between. The length of the CDR3 is 14 residues. The germline gives CDR1 SGDLS, CDR2 YYNGEE. In DNA form, the CDR3 reads TGTGCCAGCAGCGTAGTGGGGGCTCGGACTGAAGCTTTCTTT. Residues: CASSVVGARTEAFF.

This clonotype is judged medium-sized. This chain uses TRBV12-5 with TRBJ1-2, with no clear D. V was trimmed by 0 bases and J by 3 bases, leaving 8 bases between them. This CDR3 comprises 14 residues. In germline, CDR1 is LGHNT, CDR2 FRNRAP. In DNA form, the CDR3 reads TGTGCTAGTGGTTTGGTCAGTTGGGACTATGGCTACACCTTC. Translating gives CASGLVSWDYGYTF.

This clonotype showed up just a few times. The chain carries TRBV5-1 and TRBJ2-5; TRBD2 agrees at 9 bases. CDR3 size: 16 residues. V gave up 4 bases and J gave up 0 bases; unmatched junction bases: 7. Looked up from germline, CDR1 is SGHRS and CDR2 is YFSETQ. CDR3 bases: TGCGCCAGCAGCAAAGGGACTAGCTTACACCAAGAGACCCAGTACTTC. It specifies CASSKGTSLHQETQYF.

Relative to its sample, this clonotype is medium-sized. The V and J genes are TRBV11-2 and TRBJ1-1, with 9 bases aligning to TRBD1. V dropped 4 bases and J dropped 6; count of bases not matched to a gene: 6. Per germline, CDR1 SGHAT and CDR2 FQNNGV. The CDR3 has 14 amino acids. The CDR3 sequence: CASSYTGGASEAFF. CDR3 DNA: TGTGCCAGCAGCTATACAGGGGGCGCTTCTGAAGCTTTCTTT.

The chain has TRBV19 and TRBJ1-5; tentatively, D is TRBD1 (6 bases). Deletions cut 0 bases from V and 5 bases from J, with 11 bases between. There are 15 residues in the CDR3. Germline V gives CDR1 LNHDA, CDR2 SQIVND (reference sequence). The CDR3 region has the DNA TGTGCCAGTAGTATAGAGGGGCAGGGGTATCAGCCCCAGCATTTT. This encodes CASSIEGQGYQPQHF.

This clonotype has a count of ten or more. This chain uses TRBV6-1 with TRBJ1-5; no reliable D call. The CDR3 spans 14 residues. Germline V CDR1 and CDR2: MNHNS, SASEGT. Between the trimmed V and J ends, which lost 11 bases and 0 bases, there was a span of 14 bases. CDR3 sequence (DNA): TGTGCCGCCACGGCGGTGAGTAGCAATCAGCCCCAGCATTTT. Translated, it gives CAATAVSSNQPQHF.

This clonotype is medium-sized by share. V is TRBV30 and J is TRBJ1-5, with a possible D match to TRBD1 (6 bases). Trimming removed 0 bases at V and 5 bases at J, with 14 bases between. Germline V gene lookup returns CDR1 GTSNPN and CDR2 SVGIG (reference sequence). The CDR3 extends over 15 amino acids. CDR3 in DNA: TGTGCCTGGAGTGTAGCGGACAGACTTTATCAGCCCCAGCATTTT. Residues: CAWSVADRLYQPQHF. The variable domain in full, completed from reference TRBV30 and TRBJ1-5, reads SQTIHQWPATLVQPVGSPLSLECTVEGTSNPNLYWYRQAAGRGLQLLFYSVGIGQISSEVPQNLSASRPQDRQFILSSKKLLLSDSGFYLCAWSVADRLYQPQHFGDGTRLSIL.

Within the sample, this clonotype is medium-sized. V and J are TRBV7-9 and TRBJ2-1; weak D call: TRBD2 (5 bases). Germline CDR1 is SEHNR and CDR2 is FQNEAQ (reference sequence). The CDR3 covers 14 residues. With 4 bases removed from V and 6 bases from J, the gap between germline ends came to 13 bases. Here the CDR3 reads CASSWEFWGNEQFF. The CDR3 coding sequence is TGTGCCAGCAGCTGGGAGTTCTGGGGCAATGAGCAGTTCTTC.

This clonotype is deemed medium-sized. This rearrangement joins TRBV2 to TRBJ1-1, with TRBD1 as a possible D gene (6 bases). Germline CDR1 is SNHLY and CDR2 is FYNNEI. V lost 9 bases and J 1 base, leaving 12 bases between the germline ends. CDR3 length: 13 amino acids. CDR3 bases: TGTGCCAGGGCCGACAGGCCGAACACTGAAGCTTTCTTT. This sequence encodes CARADRPNTEAFF.

This clonotype was counted at least ten times. This chain's CDR3 is CASSARTGLTEAFF. DNA of the CDR3: TGTGCCAGCAGCGCCCGGACAGGGTTGACTGAAGCTTTCTTT. This chain uses TRBV9 with TRBJ1-1, with 8 bases that match TRBD1. Germline CDR1 is SGDLS and CDR2 is YYNGEE. V was clipped by 3 bases and J by 5 bases; unmatched bases: 6. The CDR3 sequence is 14 residues long.

There are a few counts of this clonotype. The CDR3 nucleotides read TGTGCCAGCAGCGAGGACAGGGGTGAAAAACTGTTTTTT. Protein: CASSEDRGEKLFF. The chain carries TRBV5-4 and TRBJ1-4, with 9 positions matching TRBD1. Germline lookup yields CDR1 SGHNT and CDR2 YYREEE (reference sequence). There are 13 residues in the CDR3. The trim removed 4 bases at V and 7 bases at J, leaving 2 bases unmatched.

This clonotype came up many times. A read error may produce the germline difference seen at one junction end. The CDR3 is CASSLGGAGGYTF. The CDR3 DNA reads as TGTGCCAGCAGCTTAGGAGGGGCGGGAGGCTACACCTTC. This chain links TRBV12-3 or TRBV12-4 with TRBJ1-2, with D possibly being TRBD1 (5 bases). The CDR3 runs 13 residues.

This clonotype rates as medium-sized. This chain links TRBV2 with TRBJ2-5; D is perhaps TRBD2 (5 bases). Germline assignment: CDR1 SNHLY and CDR2 FYNNEI. V was cut by 7 bases and J by 5 bases, with 8 bases left in between. The CDR3 runs to 11 residues. The CDR3 sequence is CASTRGETQYF. DNA of the CDR3: TGTGCCAGCACTCGCGGGGAGACCCAGTACTTC.

In its sample, this clonotype was seen many times. The gene calls are TRBV10-3 and TRBJ1-5; 8 bases line up with TRBD1. Germline CDR1 and CDR2: ENHRY and SYGVKD. CDR3 length: 16 amino acids. The V gene end was trimmed by 3 bases and the J gene end by 0 bases; junction bases not matched to a gene: 4. The CDR3 DNA reads TGTGCCATCAGTGACACGCAGGGGGCTAGCAATCAGCCCCAGCATTTT. Translation: CAISDTQGASNQPQHF.

This clonotype turned up a few times. This sequence joins TRBV7-6 and TRBJ2-1; 8 nucleotides match TRBD1. Germline V gives CDR1 SGHVS, CDR2 FNYEAQ. The ends lost 2 bases at V and 0 bases at J; junction bases unmatched: 6. The CDR3 has 17 residues. CDR3 in amino acids: CASSLSTGTGSYNEQFF. The CDR3 bases are TGTGCCAGCAGCTTAAGCACCGGGACAGGCTCCTACAATGAGCAGTTCTTC.

By share of the sample, this clonotype is medium-sized (0.01 to 0.1%). The rearrangement links TRBV12-3 or TRBV12-4 to TRBJ1-1; D unclear. Trimming pared 6 bases from V and 5 bases from J, leaving 10 bases between. This CDR3 region has 12 residues. CDR3 region: CASSPLLTEAFF. In DNA, the CDR3 is TGTGCCAGCAGCCCACTATTGACTGAAGCTTTCTTT.

This clonotype was counted at least ten times. The chain has TRBV29-1 and TRBJ2-5; D might be TRBD1 (5 bases). CDR1 and CDR2 (germline): SQVTM, ANQGSEA. V was trimmed by 4 bases and J by 2 bases, leaving 8 bases between them. CDR3 length equals 12 residues. As DNA, the CDR3 is TGCAGCGTTGTGGGGCCACAAGAGACCCAGTACTTC. This gives the protein CSVVGPQETQYF. Full variable domain (remainder filled in from reference TRBV29-1 and TRBJ2-5): SAVISQKPSRDICQRGTSLTIQCQVDSQVTMMFWYRQQPGQSLTLIATANQGSEATYESGFVIDKFPISRPNLTFSTLTVSNMSPEDSSIYLCSVVGPQETQYFGPGTRLLVL.

By share of the sample, this clonotype is medium-sized. This rearrangement joins TRBV5-5 to TRBJ1-2; no definite D call. Deletions cut 4 bases from V and 0 bases from J, with 13 bases between. CDR3 size: 15 residues. Germline CDR1 SGHKS, CDR2 YYEKEE (reference sequence). The CDR3 region is CASSLIPQTNYGYTF. DNA of the CDR3: TGTGCCAGCAGCCTGATTCCCCAGACTAACTATGGCTACACCTTC.

This clonotype is medium-sized (0.01 to 0.1%) in the sample. The J gene is TRBJ1-6, the V gene TRBV20-1; D remains ambiguous. This CDR3 comprises 17 residues. Germline values: CDR1 DFQATT, CDR2 SNEGSKA (reference sequence). V was cut by 0 bases and J by 6 bases, with 18 bases left in between. For the CDR3, the DNA is TGCAGTGCTAGAGACGCCACCTCCGGACGGATTAATTCACCCCTCCACTTT. This sequence encodes CSARDATSGRINSPLHF.

This clonotype showed up many times. V is TRBV7-9 and J is TRBJ2-5, with D perhaps matching TRBD1 (6 bases). The V end was cut by 6 bases, the J end by 0 bases, with 11 bases between. The length of the CDR3 is 14 residues. From germline, CDR1 is SEHNR and CDR2 FQNEAQ (reference sequence). The CDR3 sequence: CASRKTGYQETQYF. DNA of the CDR3: TGTGCCAGCAGGAAAACAGGGTACCAAGAGACCCAGTACTTC.

This clonotype is judged medium-sized (0.01 to 0.1%). J is TRBJ1-5 and V is TRBV6-2 or TRBV6-3; 7 bases line up with TRBD1. Losses at the gene ends were 4 bases for V and 7 bases for J; bases not matched to a gene: 7. CDR3 length: 14 residues. CDR1 is MNHEY and CDR2 is SVGEGT in the germline V gene. CDR3: CASSSGQGEQPQHF. Written as DNA, the CDR3 is TGTGCCAGCAGTTCTGGGCAGGGGGAACAGCCCCAGCATTTT.

This clonotype was found a few times. The chain employs TRBV6-5 and TRBJ1-1; the D is unclear. CDR1 is MNHEY, CDR2 SVGAGI, per germline. Deletions cut 4 bases from V and 0 bases from J, with 12 bases between. The CDR3 is 15 amino acids. CDR3 residues: CASSSTGIMNTEAFF. The CDR3 region has the DNA TGTGCCAGCAGTTCCACCGGGATAATGAACACTGAAGCTTTCTTT.

This clonotype is medium-sized. J is TRBJ1-5 and V is TRBV6-5; D uncertain. V lost 5 bases and J 2 bases, leaving 16 bases between the germline ends. This CDR3 is 16 amino acids long. Germline CDR1 and CDR2: MNHEY and SVGAGI. DNA of the CDR3: TGTGCCAGCAGTCAAAAACACCGGAGTGGCAATCAGCCCCAGCATTTT. This gives the protein CASSQKHRSGNQPQHF.

This clonotype has just a few counts. The CDR3 spells CASSQNRDDTEAFF. The CDR3 DNA reads TGTGCCAGCAGTCAAAACAGGGACGACACTGAAGCTTTCTTT. The chain couples TRBV4-2 to TRBJ1-1, with D perhaps TRBD1 (6 bases). Germline V lookup: CDR1 LGHNA, CDR2 YNFKEQ. V was pared by 6 bases and J by 3 bases, with 14 bases between. The CDR3 is made up of 14 amino acids.

This clonotype qualifies as medium-sized. The V gene is TRBV20-1, the J gene TRBJ1-2; tentatively, D is TRBD1 (6 bases). V dropped 3 bases and J dropped 8 bases, with 16 bases sitting between them. The CDR3 spans 13 residues. Germline assignment: CDR1 DFQATT and CDR2 SNEGSKA (reference sequence). Here the CDR3 reads CSASSSHRDGYTF. The CDR3 DNA is TGCAGTGCTAGTTCCTCCCACAGGGACGGCTACACCTTC.